The source of this TCR beta chain is a study of T cell responses to AZD1222 COVID-19 vaccine. Study-wide results and limits: Along spike, vaccine-associated CD4 TCRs were found throughout, with dominance at 160-218 and 743-854. Unmutated variant regions reportedly attract nearly half of all spike-specific TCRs. Clonal diversity was possibly underestimated; the donors were predominantly white British and more often female.

The repertoire was sequenced with immunoSEQ multiplex PCR; TCRdb's copy has only in-frame clones and lacks some. The sample lists about 140,000 clones, about 90% seen once, with about 7.5% in the top ten. Germline CDR1 reads ENHRY; CDR2 reads SYGVKD. The CDR3 extends over 14 amino acids. The V end lost 10 bases, the J end lost 7 bases, and 22 bases lay between the germline ends. Regarding this clone: Its target is not known.

The V gene is TRBV10-3, the J gene TRBJ1-1; possible D gene TRBD1, 6 bases. The TCR was taken from an adult who received the MenACWY meningococcal vaccine as a control. The input for sequencing was peripheral blood, taken 28 days after the second dose of the MenACWY control vaccine. As DNA, the CDR3 is TGTGCCACGACGAAGGGGGAGTCTGGTGGTGAAGCTTTCTTT. Its protein is CATTKGESGGEAFF.